This section outlines one T cell receptor beta chain sequence together with its context. The antigen remains undetermined. These data belong to a study of cytomegalovirus exposure and HLA in healthy donors. Across the study: The same platform was used for the 100 to 150 validation repertoires and the 600 to 700 first-cohort repertoires, a later analysis reported.

Only in-frame clones appear in the TCRdb table, and some are missing; sequencing was by immunoSEQ multiplex PCR. Seen here are roughly 150,000 clones, about 95% observed once, and the top ten hold around 0.9%. The CDR3 spans 15 residues. CDR1 and CDR2 from the germline V gene are SEHNR and FQNEAQ (reference sequence). J was trimmed by 5 bases and V by 5 bases; bases with no gene match: 9. The study's findings and limits: Confirmation was obtained in vitro that three CMV-associated chains are specific for CMV antigens. Subsequent analysis showed first-cohort TCR clusters tending to co-occur in around 130 validation repertoires. Among TCR beta chains, those listed as cytomegalovirus-associated numbered about 150.

This chain connects TRBV7-9 to TRBJ1-1; 9 nucleotides align to TRBD1. Sequenced: PBMCs. This TCR was sampled from a woman between 18 and 29 years old in good health and CMV-seronegative. For the CDR3, the DNA is TGTGCCAGCAGCAGAGGACAGGGGAGGGGGACTGAAGCTTTCTTT. As protein: CASSRGQGRGTEAFF.